Shown below are 3 T cell receptor beta chains from a single sample sequenced in a study of Graves' ophthalmopathy and Graves' hyperthyroidism. Beta-chain TCR CDR3 regions were amplified from RNA transcripts. Investigators did first-round RT-PCR with HTBI primers, then second-round multiplex PCR. Each CDR3 protein gets one entry after TCRdb re-called the multiplex PCR reads with MiXCR. The sample holds 300,000 to 400,000 distinct CDR3 sequences, roughly a sixth seen once. Sample: peripheral blood. All receptors come from an adult man with Graves' ophthalmopathy.

V usage is TRBV2 and J usage is TRBJ2-5; 8 nucleotides agree with TRBD1. Germline V gives CDR1 SNHLY, CDR2 FYNNEI. The CDR3 is 14 residues long. J was trimmed by 4 bases and V by 6 bases; bases with no gene match: 7. In DNA, the CDR3 is TGTGCCAGCAGCCGGGACAGGAGTTCAGAGACCCAGTACTTC. This codes for CASSRDRSSETQYF.

The V gene is TRBV4-2, the J gene TRBJ2-2, with D unresolved. Deletions cut 3 bases from V and 4 bases from J, with 9 bases between. The CDR3 contains 14 residues. CDR1 LGHNA and CDR2 YNFKEQ come from the germline V gene. The CDR3: CASSQGSGTGELFF. The CDR3 DNA reads as TGTGCCAGCAGCCAGGGCTCGGGCACCGGGGAGCTGTTTTTT.

The table lists this clonotype with many counts. V gene TRBV30 combines with J gene TRBJ1-6; unclear D gene. V was clipped by 0 bases and J by 7 bases, with 4 bases between them. CDR3 length: 12 amino acids. In germline, CDR1 is GTSNPN, CDR2 SVGIG (reference sequence). CDR3 bases: TGTGCCTGGAGTGTACCCAATTCACCCCTCCACTTT. Translation gives CAWSVPNSPLHF.